This TCR beta chain was profiled in a study of cytomegalovirus exposure and HLA in healthy donors. This clone was detected a few times. Per the germline V gene, CDR1 is SGHRS and CDR2 is YFSETQ. The CDR3 contains 15 residues. Trimming removed 4 bases from V and 2 bases from J, with 16 bases in between. Primers: 60 Vbeta forward and 13 Jbeta reverse. Produced via immunoSEQ multiplex PCR; TCRdb's table is partial and in-frame only. The sample includes a few hundred thousand clones, over 60% seen only once; the top ten take about 16%. V gene TRBV5-1 combines with J gene TRBJ2-7, with D perhaps TRBD2 (7 bases). The sequenced sample consisted of PBMCs. This receptor was taken from a man aged 40-49 years in good health and CMV-seronegative. The CDR3 here is CASSQWGGETYEQYF. The CDR3 nucleotides read TGCGCCAGCAGCCAGTGGGGGGGCGAGACCTACGAGCAGTACTTC.